Listed below are T cell receptor beta chains from one sample, sequenced in a study of cytomegalovirus exposure and HLA in healthy donors. Using immunoSEQ multiplex PCR, the repertoire was profiled, and TCRdb retains in-frame clones only, with some absent. The sample includes about 82,000 clones, about three quarters of them seen just once. The material sequenced was PBMCs. These receptors all come from a man aged 55-75 years in good health and CMV-seronegative. The CDR3 runs from the conserved cysteine through the conserved F or W. Fields, in order: V gene, clone size, D gene, J gene, CDR3 protein, CDR3 DNA. The D gene is left open where the match is weak. Some rows mark clone size as missing; the rest say once, few, many or name a class of expanded clone.

V gene: TRBV18; clone size: .; D gene: .; J gene: TRBJ2-2; CDR3 protein: CASSLGVTGELFF; CDR3 DNA: TGTGCCAGCTCACTCGGGGTTACCGGGGAGCTGTTTTTT
V gene: TRBV27; clone size: .; D gene: .; J gene: TRBJ1-5; CDR3 protein: CASSLNSIGNQPQHF; CDR3 DNA: TGTGCCAGCAGTTTAAACAGCATAGGTAATCAGCCCCAGCATTTT
V gene: TRBV25-1; clone size: .; D gene: TRBD1; J gene: TRBJ1-2; CDR3 protein: CASRDRERHGYTF; CDR3 DNA: TGTGCCAGCAGGGACAGGGAACGCCATGGCTACACCTTC
V gene: TRBV7-2; clone size: .; D gene: .; J gene: TRBJ1-1; CDR3 protein: CASSFQQLNTEAFF; CDR3 DNA: TGTGCCAGCAGCTTCCAACAGCTGAACACTGAAGCTTTCTTT
V gene: TRBV19; clone size: .; D gene: .; J gene: TRBJ1-1; CDR3 protein: CASSIGGYTEAFF; CDR3 DNA: TGTGCCAGTAGTATCGGAGGGTATACTGAAGCTTTCTTT
V gene: TRBV29-1; clone size: once; D gene: TRBD1; J gene: TRBJ1-4; CDR3 protein: CSADTGGEEKLFF; CDR3 DNA: TGCAGCGCCGATACAGGGGGGGAGGAAAAACTGTTTTTT
V gene: TRBV7-9; clone size: .; D gene: TRBD1; J gene: TRBJ2-3; CDR3 protein: CASSPQGEGDTQYF; CDR3 DNA: TGTGCCAGCAGCCCACAGGGGGAAGGAGATACGCAGTATTTT
V gene: TRBV15; clone size: once; D gene: TRBD2; J gene: TRBJ2-3; CDR3 protein: CATSRRIAGSTDTQYF; CDR3 DNA: TGTGCCACCAGCCGGAGAATAGCGGGGAGCACAGATACGCAGTATTTT
V gene: TRBV5-5; clone size: .; D gene: TRBD1; J gene: TRBJ1-5; CDR3 protein: CASSDRGNQPQHF; CDR3 DNA: TGTGCCAGCAGCGACAGGGGGAATCAGCCCCAGCATTTT
V gene: TRBV7-9; clone size: .; D gene: .; J gene: TRBJ1-1; CDR3 protein: CASSPLVGMNTEAFF; CDR3 DNA: TGTGCCAGCAGCCCGTTAGTGGGCATGAACACTGAAGCTTTCTTT
V gene: TRBV10-3; clone size: .; D gene: TRBD1; J gene: TRBJ2-1; CDR3 protein: CATAVDRVVYEQFF; CDR3 DNA: TGTGCCACCGCGGTGGACAGGGTTGTCTATGAGCAGTTCTTC